This T cell receptor beta chain was identified in a study of T cell repertoires in cytomegalovirus infection. Across the study: Selection of CMV epitopes for the study included recently identified HLA-C-restricted and well-studied HLA-B-restricted ones. Public TCR beta signatures indicated both CMV infection and matching HLA type.

Per the germline V gene, CDR1 is SEHNR and CDR2 is FQNEAQ (reference sequence). The CDR3 contains 15 residues. With 6 bases clipped from V and 7 bases from J, the junction kept 11 bases outside the gene matches. Findings of the study overall: CMV carriers with the relevant HLA were identified by cumulative public TCR beta family frequency. Across the ex vivo response, the dominant clonotypes were HLA-C-restricted CMV-specific TCR beta clonotypes.

Comments on this clonotype: Its antigen is as yet unknown.

Each CDR3 protein is one row after TCRdb ran MiXCR on the reads. The data show about 770,000 distinct CDR3 sequences, 25% to 35% seen once. This chain links TRBV7-9 with TRBJ1-1; 10 bases are a match to TRBD1. The TCR originated in a human donor in good health (CMV status not recorded). Some clones in this sample may be carry-over from other donors' samples. This sample comprised cultured CD8+ T cells from PBMCs, obtained from culture after CMV antigen stimulation. In DNA form, the CDR3 reads TGTGCCAGCAGGTCCCCGGGACAGGGGTTCCTTGAAGCTTTCTTT. Translated: CASRSPGQGFLEAFF.